These T cell receptor beta chains were read from a single sample in a study of T cells after yellow fever vaccination. MiXCR, run by TCRdb on the 5' RACE reads, gives a single entry per CDR3 protein. This sample has about 320,000 distinct CDR3 sequences, with around 11% found just once. This material consisted of CD4+ T cells sorted from PBMCs, taken 45 days after the yellow fever booster vaccination. Source of these receptors: a man in his late teens or twenties who received the YFV17D yellow fever vaccine. Each CDR3 is given with its conserved first and last residue.

j_gene: TRBJ1-2
v_gene: TRBV3-1
CDR3aa: CTSSQDLLWAYGYTF

j_gene: TRBJ1-1
v_gene: TRBV6-2/TRBV6-3
CDR3aa: CASSTGGRAFF

j_gene: TRBJ2-6
v_gene: TRBV5-1
CDR3aa: CASRGGAGANVLTF

j_gene: TRBJ2-2
v_gene: TRBV6-2/TRBV6-3
CDR3aa: CASSRRPGELFF

j_gene: TRBJ2-2
v_gene: TRBV24-1
CDR3aa: CATSGETGELFF

j_gene: TRBJ2-1
v_gene: TRBV5-1
CDR3aa: CASSLGVGAGGDEQFF

j_gene: TRBJ1-1
v_gene: TRBV4-3
CDR3aa: CASSPGGLTEAFF

j_gene: TRBJ2-4
v_gene: TRBV7-2
CDR3aa: CASSPVVAGFKNIQYF

j_gene: TRBJ2-2
v_gene: TRBV7-3
CDR3aa: CASSLAGPQGGELFF

j_gene: TRBJ2-2
v_gene: TRBV29-1
CDR3aa: CSAGGESNANTGELFF

j_gene: TRBJ2-5
v_gene: TRBV19
CDR3aa: CASSQGAAQETQYF

j_gene: TRBJ1-2
v_gene: TRBV20-1
CDR3aa: CSAGALVFYGYTF

j_gene: TRBJ2-1
v_gene: TRBV4-2
CDR3aa: CASGVLAGDNSYNEQFF

j_gene: TRBJ2-3
v_gene: TRBV12-3/TRBV12-4
CDR3aa: CASSRLAGGSTDTQYF

j_gene: TRBJ2-2
v_gene: TRBV7-3
CDR3aa: CASSPKLKPRGLGELFF

j_gene: TRBJ2-3
v_gene: TRBV5-1
CDR3aa: CASRQHGPNTDTQYF

j_gene: TRBJ1-2
v_gene: TRBV12-3/TRBV12-4
CDR3aa: CASNDGQGAYGYTF

j_gene: TRBJ2-3
v_gene: TRBV7-8
CDR3aa: CATGDGARDTQYF

j_gene: TRBJ2-3
v_gene: TRBV7-2
CDR3aa: CASSTSSGVRGTQYF

j_gene: TRBJ2-5
v_gene: TRBV10-1
CDR3aa: CASSESPGLPEYF

j_gene: TRBJ2-5
v_gene: TRBV7-9
CDR3aa: CASSPSGTWQTQYF

j_gene: TRBJ2-5
v_gene: TRBV2
CDR3aa: CASSERTGPETQYF

j_gene: TRBJ2-3
v_gene: TRBV5-5
CDR3aa: CASSLPRQTDTQYF

j_gene: TRBJ2-3
v_gene: TRBV6-4
CDR3aa: CASSEDLGIPYGDTQYF

j_gene: TRBJ2-4
v_gene: TRBV5-1
CDR3aa: CASSPGGSAENIQYF

j_gene: TRBJ1-5
v_gene: TRBV19
CDR3aa: CASFYRHLLDSNQPQHF

j_gene: TRBJ2-7
v_gene: TRBV4-2
CDR3aa: CASSPTWGETEQYF

j_gene: TRBJ1-6
v_gene: TRBV5-6
CDR3aa: CASSLGAPNSPLHF

j_gene: TRBJ2-1
v_gene: TRBV7-2
CDR3aa: CASSLVGTGAYNEQFF

j_gene: TRBJ1-5
v_gene: TRBV20-1
CDR3aa: CSASPIHQPQHF

j_gene: TRBJ2-6
v_gene: TRBV11-3
CDR3aa: CASSPPGLNVLTF

j_gene: TRBJ2-3
v_gene: TRBV2
CDR3aa: CASSETRSTDTQYF

j_gene: TRBJ2-3
v_gene: TRBV4-3
CDR3aa: CASSQERRGTTDTQYF

j_gene: TRBJ2-7
v_gene: TRBV5-1
CDR3aa: CASSLAGSAREQYF

j_gene: TRBJ2-3
v_gene: TRBV20-1
CDR3aa: CSDQRGAGDTQYF

j_gene: TRBJ2-5
v_gene: TRBV29-1
CDR3aa: CSVDRGGTQETQYF

j_gene: TRBJ2-5
v_gene: TRBV28
CDR3aa: CASRSGDSQETQYF

j_gene: TRBJ1-3
v_gene: TRBV7-2
CDR3aa: CASSLVQLRGTGNTIYF

j_gene: TRBJ2-1
v_gene: TRBV30
CDR3aa: CAWSAGSGTTPFF

j_gene: TRBJ2-2
v_gene: TRBV5-1
CDR3aa: CASSMEVGAYTGELFF

j_gene: TRBJ1-2
v_gene: TRBV5-1
CDR3aa: CASSLQDRGVGGYTF

j_gene: TRBJ2-7
v_gene: TRBV5-1
CDR3aa: CASSLGAGSDHEQYF

j_gene: TRBJ2-3
v_gene: TRBV5-1
CDR3aa: CASSARGGGNTDTQYF